This TCR beta chain was identified during a study of cytomegalovirus exposure and HLA in healthy donors (dated 2017 in TCRdb). Notes on the research overall: In an earlier analysis of roughly 590 of the donors, about 270 Gb of sequence data and 117 million unique TCR beta sequences from roughly 180 million T cells were reported. HLA typing included class I and class II loci at four-digit resolution. The aim of the study was to test whether cataloging public T cell receptors could identify signatures of past pathogen exposure. On average, 235,054 unique TCR beta nucleotide sequences were sequenced per donor among 398 genotyped donors of the cohort, with roughly a sixth of those sequences being non-productive. To study patterns of TCR occurrence, a later analysis re-analyzed previously published TCR beta repertoires from 666 donors and added high-resolution HLA genotyping. In an earlier analysis of 500 to 650 of the donors, high-throughput TCR beta sequencing was used to judge whether each TCR beta V gene segment behaved as functional or pseudogenic. A handful of DR-DQ haplotypes were handled as single units for association and clustering because linkage in the cohort was strong. The study used immunosequencing to profile the T cell repertoires of under 700 subjects and linked those repertoires to cytomegalovirus serostatus. An early release covering about 600 HLA-typed donors comprised roughly 300 gigabases of sequencing data and around 80 million unique TCR sequences. Typing coverage differed by locus: A, B, C, DRB1 and DQB1 were typed in about 620-640 donors, DQA1 in about 500, DPA1 in 600 to 610, and DPB1 in just under 490. To predict cytomegalovirus infection status, the study combined high-throughput TCR immunosequencing, statistical association of individual TCRs with disease status, and machine learning. The genetic ancestry cluster associated with self-reported Caucasian donors included around four fifths of the roughly 360 genotyped donors. Every discovery cohort repertoire had been produced on one sequencing platform. Besides the first cohort of hundreds of subjects, a separate validation cohort made up of about 120 different subjects was used. Rather than using new phenotypic data, the later analysis identified candidate immune exposures from TCR beta sequences and from how often those sequences occurred across donors. In a later genetic analysis, genome-wide SNP genotypes for about three fifths of the 666 donors were used, and that subset was treated as a discovery cohort. Donor age, sex, ethnicity and CMV serostatus were collected together with the repertoire data.

The paper's findings and limits, for the study overall: When HLA alleles, especially DR and DQ, strongly co-occurred, attributing TCR associations to individual alleles was difficult. The classifier was reported to diagnose cytomegalovirus status with high specificity and sensitivity in both the original and validation cohorts. Most CMV-associated TCR beta chains appeared to be HLA-restricted in a later analysis, and the HLA associations seemed to be driven largely by CMV exposure. A later genetic analysis associated a missense DCLRE1C variant with V-gene and J-gene trimming of TCR beta chains, and an independent cohort replicated the association. A further reported finding was that TCR beta sequences accurately predicted the HLA-A and HLA-B alleles for most subjects in the first cohort. The authors suggested that the approach could potentially be generalized to other disease states and immunological phenotypes. The only immune exposure information available for the cohort was CMV serostatus. This cohort had only TCR beta chains sequenced, and the lack of alpha or paired-chain data limited which features could be detected. Specific HLA alleles were associated with roughly 16,000 TCR beta sequences at a false discovery rate of 0.05 in a later analysis. In a later analysis, several top co-occurrence clusters were reported to appear linked to parvovirus B19, influenza, CMV and Epstein-Barr virus. Because counts were too low, roughly 16 rarely observed V segments, including chromosome 9 orphons, were left out of the earlier analysis of a few hundred of the donors. In the study, 150 to 200 TCR beta chains were listed as associated with cytomegalovirus. A cluster of highly shared sequence variants was judged likely to be a technical artifact of the sequencing pipeline. In an earlier analysis of around 600 of the donors, most TCR beta V segments appeared in productive rearrangements about 90% or about 30% of the time, broadly matching IMGT annotations. Linkage disequilibrium might explain the correlated functional status among segregating V segments, but an unknown experimental factor could not be excluded. According to a later genetic analysis, donors in an Asian-associated ancestry cluster had fewer N-insertions in productive TCRs than the roughly 700-donor mean. In a later analysis, HLA-associated TCR beta chains were found to be more clonally expanded and to have lower generation probabilities than equally common non-associated chains. Across donors, most TCR sequences were observed very rarely, whereas some public TCRs were present in many individuals. In a later analysis, TCR association rates were found to vary across HLA loci, with the most associated TCRs seen for DRB1 alleles and the fewest for HLA-C alleles. A few of the identified cytomegalovirus-associated TCR beta chains were confirmed in vitro to be specific for cytomegalovirus antigens. Presence/absence analyses assumed roughly uniform sequencing depth across donors, an assumption that may not hold. HLA typing was unavailable for some donors at each locus, so association tests used only the typed subset.

Notes on this clone: The antigen this receptor binds is unknown. Base qualities are not provided; no much larger clone lies one nucleotide away.

Libraries came from the immunoSEQ multiplex PCR assay. For the multiplex PCR, a mixture combining 60 forward primers for TCR Vbeta segments and 13 reverse primers for TCR Jbeta segments was used. The CDR3 region of rearranged TCR beta genes was amplified from genomic DNA by a multiplex PCR assay. Amplified TCR beta libraries were sequenced as 87-base-pair reads on the Illumina HiSeq System. The source study handled its data this way. A later analysis counted approximately 74 million unique TCR beta chains across the roughly 700 repertoires, and 9 million to 14 million of these chains were shared by at least two donors. Raw reads were error-corrected and collapsed into unique sequences by a nearest-neighbor algorithm in which closely related sequences were merged to remove PCR and sequencing errors. To assign V, D and J gene segments, CDR3 sequences were aligned to IMGT reference sequences. For a sequence to be retained, a match of at least six nucleotides to both a V gene segment and a J gene segment was required. A rearrangement counted as productive if the CDR3 had no stop codons and remained in frame with V and J, and every other rearrangement counted as non-productive. CDR3 was defined according to IMGT convention as the region running from the second conserved V-encoded cysteine to the conserved J-encoded phenylalanine. In an earlier analysis of more than 550 of the donors, sequences lacking an unambiguous match to a single V gene segment were excluded. In an earlier analysis of around 590 of the donors, a V segment was called functional when productive rearrangements were above 56.7%, and segregating when the standard deviation between donors exceeded 5%. A statistical classification framework was built to diagnose cytomegalovirus status from the catalog of TCR beta chain sequences. A later analysis assigned V and J genes by comparing TCR nucleotide sequences with IMGT/GENE-DB human TR gene sequences. Using the TCRdist pipeline, a later analysis assigned CDR3 sequences along with most-parsimonious VDJ recombination scenarios. In a later analysis, each TCR beta chain was defined by its CDR3 amino acid sequence together with its V-gene family, and reads without a unique V-gene family were excluded. In a later analysis, several hundred highly shared, low-generation-probability nucleotide sequences were removed to address suspected cross-contamination and a sequencing artifact. In a later analysis, a clonal expansion index for each public chain was calculated from normalized within-repertoire ranks of inferred template counts. Generation probabilities in a later analysis came from a VDJ recombination model fitted to out-of-frame rearrangements, and those results were checked against IGoR. Hypergeometric tests were used in a later analysis to score TCR-TCR, TCR-HLA and TCR-CMV co-occurrence, with a repertoire-size bias correction applied to the TCR pairs. False discovery rates were estimated in a later analysis by permuting HLA or CMV assignments 20 times. A later analysis grouped co-occurring TCRs with DBSCAN, adding TCRdist sequence similarity when clustering within HLA-allele-positive subsets. Co-occurrence clustering excluded repertoires with fewer than 30,000 or more than 120,000 public chains, plus five with anomalous nucleotide sharing. TCRdb limited this immuneACCESS table to in-frame rearrangements with V and J called. A share of clones is missing; checked studies link under half to unresolved V genes, and the rest is unexplained. V, J and clone size are taken as reported in that table, and D and trimming were inferred from the DNA itself. The sample profile shows fewer than 130,000 clones; 75% to 80% of them were found once. The ten largest clones take up under 1.5% of the sample.

In total, roughly 710 healthy bone marrow donors made up the cohort. All cohort members were sampled while nominally healthy, although unrecorded immune exposures were likely present. The donor tested CMV seronegative, placing the donor among the 352 seronegative members of the cohort. Every donor gave a peripheral blood sample, and the peripheral blood mononuclear cells from that sample were used for TCR beta sequencing. The Qiagen DNeasy Blood Extraction Kit was used to extract genomic DNA from the blood cell samples. The sequence was obtained from a woman aged 25 to 45 in good health and CMV-seronegative. The specimen was PBMCs.

The DNA sequence is as follows: TGTGCCAGCAGTAGCCAGCGGGACTTATCATCCTACGAGCAGTACTTC. Its protein reads: CASSSQRDLSSYEQYF. The rearranged segments are TRBV6-6 and TRBJ2-7; 7 bases in the middle match TRBD2. V lost 5 bases and J lost 1 base, and the count of bases not matched to a germline gene is 11. CDR3 length: 16 amino acids, cysteine to phenylalanine. The kept DNA is CDR3 alone, 48 bases in frame from the first base. As encoded in the germline V gene (reference sequence), CDR1 is MNHNY while CDR2 is SVGAGI.